Listed here are 11 T cell receptor beta chains from one sample, sequenced in a study of shared clonotypes between healthy human individuals. The table came from immunoSEQ multiplex PCR; TCRdb's copy has only in-frame clones and leaves some out. The sample contains 2 million to 2.5 million clones, 85% to 95% of which appear only once. Sequences were obtained from naive CD4+ T cells from PBMCs. Subset meaning: CD45RA+ positively selected. These receptor sequences come from a man aged 18 to 30 in good health. Some clones in this sample may be carry-over from other donors' samples.

The V and J genes are TRBV9 and TRBJ2-1, with D possibly TRBD2 on 6 matching bases. CDR3 length: 15 amino acids. V was clipped by 0 bases and J by 3 bases, with 10 bases between them. Germline CDR1 is SGDLS and CDR2 is YYNGEE. This chain's CDR3 is CASSVAVGSYNEQFF. The CDR3 region has the DNA TGTGCCAGCAGCGTAGCTGTCGGGAGCTACAATGAGCAGTTCTTC.

Note on this clone: Other DNA sequences of this sample code for an identical CDR3. This chain links TRBV9 with TRBJ2-7; D is unclear. V was shortened by 4 bases and J by 0 bases, with 11 bases between the two germline ends. The germline gives CDR1 SGDLS, CDR2 YYNGEE. This CDR3 is 14 amino acids long. The DNA of the CDR3 is TGTGCCAGCAGCCCCCGGACGGACTCCTACGAGCAGTACTTC. Protein sequence: CASSPRTDSYEQYF. The full variable domain, with the rest looked up from reference TRBV9 and TRBJ2-7, is DSGVTQTPKHLITATGQRVTLRCSPRSGDLSVYWYQQSLDQGLQFLIQYYNGEERAKGNILERFSAQQFPDLHSELNLSSLELGDSALYFCASSPRTDSYEQYFGPGTRLTVT.

Details on this clone: Other DNA sequences in this sample translate to the same CDR3. The chain employs TRBV7-3 and TRBJ2-2; 11 bases match TRBD2. This CDR3 is built from 16 residues. V trimming: 4 bases; J trimming: 3 bases; junction bases outside the gene matches: 4. The germline V gene encodes CDR1 SGHTA and CDR2 FQGTGA. CDR3 region: CASSSGTSGYTGELFF. The CDR3 DNA follows: TGTGCCAGCAGCTCGGGGACTAGCGGTTACACCGGGGAGCTGTTTTTT.

The chain joins TRBV6-5 to TRBJ1-2; TRBD1 matches at 7 bases. The germline CDR1 and CDR2 sequences are MNHEY and SVGAGI. With V trimmed by 7 bases and J by 4 bases, 3 bases remained unmatched. The CDR3 covers 12 residues. CDR3 residues: CASKTGSYGYTF. CDR3 nucleotides: TGTGCCAGCAAGACAGGGAGCTATGGCTACACCTTC.

The chain joins TRBV6-8 to TRBJ2-6; no definite D call. The CDR3 totals 16 residues. The V gene's germline CDR1 is MNHGY and CDR2 SAAAGT. Trimming left V 8 bases short and J 0 bases short, with 14 bases between. DNA for the CDR3: TGTGCCAGCCCACCGACGGCTTACTCTGGGGCCAACGTCCTGACTTTC. This encodes CASPPTAYSGANVLTF.

The chain links TRBV28 to TRBJ2-7; D assignment may be TRBD1 or TRBD2 (6 bases each). Germline CDR1 reads MDHEN; CDR2 reads SYDVKM. The CDR3 has 14 residues. V was trimmed by 6 bases and J by 6 bases, leaving 18 bases between them. In nucleotides, the CDR3 is TGTGCCAGCAGCCCCCCGGGGGCGCTGGGCGAGCAGTACTTC. As protein: CASSPPGALGEQYF.

This clone was observed a single time. The chain employs TRBV5-1 and TRBJ2-1, with D possibly being TRBD2 (5 bases). Germline V lookup: CDR1 SGHRS, CDR2 YFSETQ. The CDR3 has 16 residues. Deletions cut 1 base from V and 4 bases from J, with 15 bases between. CDR3 amino acids: CASSLSVVGVYNEQFF. As DNA, the CDR3 is TGCGCCAGCAGCTTGTCGGTGGTCGGGGTATACAATGAGCAGTTCTTC.

The chain uses TRBV2 and TRBJ2-3; perhaps TRBD1 as D (5 bases). Trimming took off 2 bases at V and 7 bases at J, with 13 bases between the two ends. This CDR3 region has 14 residues. Germline V gene lookup returns CDR1 SNHLY and CDR2 FYNNEI. CDR3 coding DNA: TGTGCCAGCAGTGAATTGACAGCTGCTAATACGCAGTATTTT. Its protein product is CASSELTAANTQYF. Variable domain in full (rest from reference TRBV2 and TRBJ2-3): EPEVTQTPSHQVTQMGQEVILRCVPISNHLYFYWYRQILGQKVEFLVSFYNNEISEKSEIFDDQFSVERPDGSNFTLKIRSTKLEDSAMYFCASSELTAANTQYFGPGTRLTVL.

The table lists this clone with a count of one. The chain recombines TRBV30 with TRBJ2-2; 16 bases match TRBD2. The CDR3 is made up of 17 amino acids. Germline CDR1 is GTSNPN and CDR2 is SVGIG (reference sequence). V lost 8 bases to trimming and J lost 4 bases; unmatched junction nucleotides: 10. The CDR3 bases are TGTGCCGGAGCCTCGGGACTAGCGGGAGGGCCCACCGGGGAGCTGTTTTTT. Translation gives CAGASGLAGGPTGELFF.

The chain carries TRBV10-1 and TRBJ1-1, with D unresolved. The CDR3 totals 13 residues. The ends were cut back, 5 bases at V and 1 base at J, with 8 bases in the middle. Germline values: CDR1 WNHNN, CDR2 SYGVQD (reference sequence). The CDR3 sequence: CASSFAPNTEAFF. The CDR3 coding sequence is TGCGCCAGCAGTTTCGCACCGAACACTGAAGCTTTCTTT.

The V gene is TRBV10-3, the J gene TRBJ1-2; D gene uncertain. Between the trimmed V and J ends, which lost 3 bases and 0 bases, there was a span of 5 bases. Germline CDR1 reads ENHRY; CDR2 reads SYGVKD. The length of the CDR3 is 13 residues. Written as DNA, the CDR3 is TGTGCCATCAGTGAAACATCTAACTATGGCTACACCTTC. Its protein is CAISETSNYGYTF.